The clone carrying this T cell receptor beta chain was recorded once. Its antigen is still unknown. The repertoire was sequenced with immunoSEQ multiplex PCR; TCRdb's copy has only in-frame clones and lacks some. The sample gives roughly 100,000 clones, 84% of which show up once; 15% to 20% is in the top ten. This record belongs to a study of T cell responses to AZD1222 COVID-19 vaccine. Study-wide results and limits: Reports say nearly half of spike-specific TCRs go after unmutated variant regions. Distributed over spike, vaccine-associated CD4 TCRs predominated at 160-218 and 743-854.

This TCR was recovered from an adult in good health. This specimen was peripheral blood, taken on day 0 of AZD1222 vaccination.

CDR3 in DNA: TGTGCCAGCAGCTTAGAGGTCCGGCAGCCCCAGCATTTT. It yields the protein CASSLEVRQPQHF. V and J are TRBV7-2 and TRBJ1-5; no clear D. The V end was cut by 1 base, the J end by 7 bases, with 8 bases between. The CDR3 is 13 amino acids. The germline V gene encodes CDR1 SGHTA and CDR2 FQGNSA.